This T cell receptor beta chain was profiled in a study of shared clonotypes between healthy human individuals. V was pared by 3 bases and J by 5 bases, with 5 bases of the junction left unmatched. The CDR3 spans 14 residues. CDR1 is SGHRS, CDR2 YFSETQ, per germline. Once extracted for a subset, genomic DNA was divided evenly among several immunoSEQ plates. Sequenced by immunoSEQ multiplex PCR; TCRdb stores in-frame clones only, minus some. Of approximately 620,000 clones listed, more than 95% were seen once; the top ten hold 0.057%. The chain recombines TRBV5-1 with TRBJ2-5, with 9 bases aligning to TRBD1. The receptor was isolated from a woman in her thirties in good health. Input material: naive CD4+ T cells sorted from blood. Stated subset: CD45RA+ positively selected. The CDR3 here is CASSWTGVGETQYF. The CDR3 DNA reads as TGCGCCAGCAGCTGGACAGGGGTGGGGGAGACCCAGTACTTC.